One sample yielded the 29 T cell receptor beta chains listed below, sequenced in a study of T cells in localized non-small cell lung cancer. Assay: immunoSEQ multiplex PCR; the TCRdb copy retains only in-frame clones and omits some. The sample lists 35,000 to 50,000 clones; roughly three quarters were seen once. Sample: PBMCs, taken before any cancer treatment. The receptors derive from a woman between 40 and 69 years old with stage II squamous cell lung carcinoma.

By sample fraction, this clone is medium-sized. This chain's CDR3 is CASSGPGQALYEQYV. In nucleotides, the CDR3 is TGTGCCAGCAGTGGGCCGGGACAGGCCCTCTACGAGCAGTACGTC. The V gene is TRBV6-1, the J gene TRBJ2-7, with 8 nucleotides matching TRBD1. The germline gives CDR1 MNHNS, CDR2 SASEGT. V shed 4 bases and J 3 bases; nucleotides not matched to a gene: 8. The CDR3 totals 15 residues.

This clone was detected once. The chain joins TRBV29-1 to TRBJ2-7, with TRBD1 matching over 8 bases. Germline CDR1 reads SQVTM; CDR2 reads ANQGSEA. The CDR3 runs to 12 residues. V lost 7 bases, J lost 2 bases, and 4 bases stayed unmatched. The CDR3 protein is CSARTGTYEQYF. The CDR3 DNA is TGCAGCGCCCGGACAGGGACCTACGAGCAGTACTTC.

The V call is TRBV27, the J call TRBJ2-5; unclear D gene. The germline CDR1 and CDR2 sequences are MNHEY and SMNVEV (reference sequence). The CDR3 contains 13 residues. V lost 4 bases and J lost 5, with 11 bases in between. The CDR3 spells CASSSPAIETQYF. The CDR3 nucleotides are TGTGCCAGCAGTTCCCCCGCCATCGAGACCCAGTACTTC.

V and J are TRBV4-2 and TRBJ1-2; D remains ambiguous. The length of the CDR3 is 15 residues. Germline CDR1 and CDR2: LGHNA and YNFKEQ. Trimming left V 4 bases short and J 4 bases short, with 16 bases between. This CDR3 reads CASSPQDLDGYGYTF. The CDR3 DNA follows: TGTGCCAGCAGCCCTCAGGACCTCGATGGCTATGGCTACACCTTC.

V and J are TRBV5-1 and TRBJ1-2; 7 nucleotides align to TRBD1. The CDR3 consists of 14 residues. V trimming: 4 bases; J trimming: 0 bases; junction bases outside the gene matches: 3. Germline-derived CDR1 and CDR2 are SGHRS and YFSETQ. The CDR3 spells CASSRDSTNYGYTF. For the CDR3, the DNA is TGCGCCAGCAGCCGGGACAGTACTAACTATGGCTACACCTTC.

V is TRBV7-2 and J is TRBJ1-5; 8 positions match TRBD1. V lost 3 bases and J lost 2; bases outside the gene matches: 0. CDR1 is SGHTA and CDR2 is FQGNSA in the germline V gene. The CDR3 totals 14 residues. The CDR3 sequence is CASSLTGGNQPQHF. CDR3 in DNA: TGTGCCAGCAGCTTGACAGGGGGCAATCAGCCCCAGCATTTT.

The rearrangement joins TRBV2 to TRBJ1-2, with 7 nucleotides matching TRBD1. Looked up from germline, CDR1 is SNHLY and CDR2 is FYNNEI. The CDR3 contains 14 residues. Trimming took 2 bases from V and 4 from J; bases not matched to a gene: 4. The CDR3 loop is CASSETGAIYGYTF. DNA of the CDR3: TGTGCCAGCAGTGAAACAGGGGCAATCTATGGCTACACCTTC. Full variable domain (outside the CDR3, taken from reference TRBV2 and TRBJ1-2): EPEVTQTPSHQVTQMGQEVILRCVPISNHLYFYWYRQILGQKVEFLVSFYNNEISEKSEIFDDQFSVERPDGSNFTLKIRSTKLEDSAMYFCASSETGAIYGYTFGSGTRLTVV.

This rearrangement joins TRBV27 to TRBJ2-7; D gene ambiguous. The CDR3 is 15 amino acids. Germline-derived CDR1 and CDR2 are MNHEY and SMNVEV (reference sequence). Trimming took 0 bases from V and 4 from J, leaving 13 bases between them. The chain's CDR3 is CASSLSPNGKYEQYF. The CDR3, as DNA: TGTGCCAGCAGTTTATCCCCGAATGGGAAATACGAGCAGTACTTC.

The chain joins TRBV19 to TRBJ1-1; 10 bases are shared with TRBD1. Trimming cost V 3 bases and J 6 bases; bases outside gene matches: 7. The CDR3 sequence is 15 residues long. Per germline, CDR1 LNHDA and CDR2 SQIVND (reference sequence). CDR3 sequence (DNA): TGTGCCAGTAGTATGGGCCGACAGGGGGCTCCTGAAGCTTTCTTT. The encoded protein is CASSMGRQGAPEAFF.

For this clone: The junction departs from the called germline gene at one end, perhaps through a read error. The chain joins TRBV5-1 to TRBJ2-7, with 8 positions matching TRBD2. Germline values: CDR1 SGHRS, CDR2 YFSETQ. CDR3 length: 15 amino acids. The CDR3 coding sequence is TGTGCCAGCAGCTTGCCGGGAGGGATTTCCTACGAGCAGTACTTC. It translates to CASSLPGGISYEQYF.

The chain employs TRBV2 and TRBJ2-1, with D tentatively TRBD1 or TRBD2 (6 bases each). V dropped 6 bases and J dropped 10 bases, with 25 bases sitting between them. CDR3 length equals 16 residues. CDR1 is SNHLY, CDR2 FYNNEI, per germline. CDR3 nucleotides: TGTGCCAGCAGAGAATCCCCGGGGGCGCAGGTTGGAGAGCAGTTCTTC. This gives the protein CASRESPGAQVGEQFF.

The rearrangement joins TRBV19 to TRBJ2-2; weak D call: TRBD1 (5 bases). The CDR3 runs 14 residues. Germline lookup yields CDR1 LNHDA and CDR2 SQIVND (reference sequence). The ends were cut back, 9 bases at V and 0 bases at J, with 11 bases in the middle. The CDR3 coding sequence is TGTGCCAGCCAATGGGGCGCGAACACCGGGGAGCTGTTTTTT. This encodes CASQWGANTGELFF.

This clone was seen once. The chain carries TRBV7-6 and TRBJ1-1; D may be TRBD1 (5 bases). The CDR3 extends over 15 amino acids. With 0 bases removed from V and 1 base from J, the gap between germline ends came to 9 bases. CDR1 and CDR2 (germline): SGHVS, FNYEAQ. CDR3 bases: TGTGCCAGCAGCTTAGCTATCACAGGGAACACTGAAGCTTTCTTT. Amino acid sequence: CASSLAITGNTEAFF.

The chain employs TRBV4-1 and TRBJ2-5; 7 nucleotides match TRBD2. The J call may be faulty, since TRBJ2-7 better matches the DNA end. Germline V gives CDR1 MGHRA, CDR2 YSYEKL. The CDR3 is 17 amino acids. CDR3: CASSHHAGLAATYEQYF. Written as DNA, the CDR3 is TGCGCCAGCAGCCATCACGCAGGCCTAGCGGCCACCTACGAGCAGTACTTC.

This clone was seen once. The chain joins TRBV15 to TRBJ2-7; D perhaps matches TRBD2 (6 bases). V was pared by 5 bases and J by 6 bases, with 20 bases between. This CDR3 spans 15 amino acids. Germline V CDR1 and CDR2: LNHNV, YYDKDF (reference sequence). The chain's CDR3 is CATSESWGEMGEQYF. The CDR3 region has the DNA TGTGCCACCAGCGAATCCTGGGGGGAGATGGGCGAGCAGTACTTC. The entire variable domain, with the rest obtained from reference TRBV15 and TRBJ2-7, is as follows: DAMVIQNPRYQVTQFGKPVTLSCSQTLNHNVMYWYQQKSSQAPKLLFHYYDKDFNNEADTPDNFQSRRPNTSFCFLDIRSPGLGDTAMYLCATSESWGEMGEQYFGPGTRLTVT.

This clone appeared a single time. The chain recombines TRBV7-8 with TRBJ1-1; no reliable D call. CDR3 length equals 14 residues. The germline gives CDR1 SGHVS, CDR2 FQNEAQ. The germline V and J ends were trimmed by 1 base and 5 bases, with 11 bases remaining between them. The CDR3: CASSLDAGRTEAFF. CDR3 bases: TGTGCCAGCAGCTTAGACGCGGGGAGAACTGAAGCTTTCTTT.

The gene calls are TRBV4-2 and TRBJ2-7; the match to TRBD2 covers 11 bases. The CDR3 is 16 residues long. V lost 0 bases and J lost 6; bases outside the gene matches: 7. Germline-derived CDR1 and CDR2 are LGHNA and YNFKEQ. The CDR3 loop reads CASSQDLTSGRGEQYF. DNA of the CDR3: TGTGCCAGCAGCCAAGATCTAACTAGCGGGAGAGGCGAGCAGTACTTC.

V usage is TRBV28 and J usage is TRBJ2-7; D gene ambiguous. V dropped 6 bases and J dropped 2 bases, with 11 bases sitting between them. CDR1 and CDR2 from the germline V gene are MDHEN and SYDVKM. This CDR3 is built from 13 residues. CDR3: CASRRTAAYEQYF. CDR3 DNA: TGTGCCAGCAGAAGGACGGCAGCCTACGAGCAGTACTTC.

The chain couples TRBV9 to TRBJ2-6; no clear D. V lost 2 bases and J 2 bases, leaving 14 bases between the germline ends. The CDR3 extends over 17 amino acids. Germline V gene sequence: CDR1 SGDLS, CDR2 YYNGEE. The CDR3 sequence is CASSVGPGNPGANVLTF. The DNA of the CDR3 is TGTGCCAGCAGCGTGGGTCCAGGAAACCCTGGGGCCAACGTCCTGACTTTC.

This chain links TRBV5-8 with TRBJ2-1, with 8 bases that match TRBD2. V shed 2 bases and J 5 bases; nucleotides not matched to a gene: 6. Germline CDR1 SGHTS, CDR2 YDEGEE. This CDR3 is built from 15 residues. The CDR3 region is CASSLGTRANNEQFF. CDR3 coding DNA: TGTGCCAGCAGCTTAGGGACTAGGGCGAACAATGAGCAGTTCTTC.

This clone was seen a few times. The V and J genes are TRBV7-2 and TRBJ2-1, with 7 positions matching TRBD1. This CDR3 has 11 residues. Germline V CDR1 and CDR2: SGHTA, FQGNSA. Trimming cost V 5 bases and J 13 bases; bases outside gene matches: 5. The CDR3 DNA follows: TGTGCCAGCAGCCCGGGACAGCTACAGTTCTTC. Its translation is CASSPGQLQFF.

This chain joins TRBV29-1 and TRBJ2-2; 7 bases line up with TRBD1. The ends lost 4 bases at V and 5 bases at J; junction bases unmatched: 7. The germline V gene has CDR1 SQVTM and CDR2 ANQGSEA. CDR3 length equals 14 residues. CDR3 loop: CSVVGQPSTGELFF. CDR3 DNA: TGCAGCGTTGTGGGACAGCCCTCTACCGGGGAGCTGTTTTTT.

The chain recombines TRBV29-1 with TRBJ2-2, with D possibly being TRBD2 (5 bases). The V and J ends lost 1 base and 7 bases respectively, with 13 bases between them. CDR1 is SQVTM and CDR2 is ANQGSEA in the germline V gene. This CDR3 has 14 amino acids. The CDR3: CSVEVPPGNGELFF. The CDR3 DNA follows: TGCAGCGTTGAAGTCCCCCCGGGAAACGGGGAGCTGTTTTTT.

CDR3 amino acids: CASSPYVTTLTDTQYF. The CDR3 DNA is TGTGCCAGCAGCCCCTACGTCACTACCCTCACAGATACGCAGTATTTT. The genes are TRBV7-2 and TRBJ2-3; the D is unclear. The CDR3 is 16 amino acids. V shed 5 bases and J shed 2 bases, with 17 bases lying between them. Germline-derived CDR1 and CDR2 are SGHTA and FQGNSA.

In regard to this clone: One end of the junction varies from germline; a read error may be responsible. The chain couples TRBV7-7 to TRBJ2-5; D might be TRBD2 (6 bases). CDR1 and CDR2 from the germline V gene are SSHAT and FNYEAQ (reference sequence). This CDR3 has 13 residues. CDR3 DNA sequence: TGTGCTAGCAGCTTTACCCGGGGGGAGACCCAGTACTTC. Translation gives CASSFTRGETQYF.

The CDR3 DNA follows: TGTGCCAGCAGCTTAGGGGGAAGTAGGGGTTACAATGAGCAGTTCTTC. Translating it yields CASSLGGSRGYNEQFF. The chain uses TRBV7-6 and TRBJ2-1, with D possibly TRBD1 on 5 matching bases. Trimming removed 1 base at V and 4 bases at J, with 14 bases between. Germline-derived CDR1 and CDR2 are SGHVS and FNYEAQ. This CDR3 has 16 residues.

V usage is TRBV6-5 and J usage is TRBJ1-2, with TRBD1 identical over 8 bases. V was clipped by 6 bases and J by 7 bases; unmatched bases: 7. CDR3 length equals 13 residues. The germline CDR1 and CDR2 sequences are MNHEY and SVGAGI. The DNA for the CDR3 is TGTGCCAGCAGCCCCCAGGGGGCGAGTGGCTACACCTTC. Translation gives CASSPQGASGYTF.

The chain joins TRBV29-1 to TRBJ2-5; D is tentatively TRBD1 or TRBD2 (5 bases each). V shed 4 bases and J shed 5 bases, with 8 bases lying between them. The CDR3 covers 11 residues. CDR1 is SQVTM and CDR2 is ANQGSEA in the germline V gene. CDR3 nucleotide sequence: TGCAGCGTTGCAGGGAGTGAGACCCAGTACTTC. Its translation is CSVAGSETQYF. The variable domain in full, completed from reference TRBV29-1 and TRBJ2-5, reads SAVISQKPSRDICQRGTSLTIQCQVDSQVTMMFWYRQQPGQSLTLIATANQGSEATYESGFVIDKFPISRPNLTFSTLTVSNMSPEDSSIYLCSVAGSETQYFGPGTRLLVL.

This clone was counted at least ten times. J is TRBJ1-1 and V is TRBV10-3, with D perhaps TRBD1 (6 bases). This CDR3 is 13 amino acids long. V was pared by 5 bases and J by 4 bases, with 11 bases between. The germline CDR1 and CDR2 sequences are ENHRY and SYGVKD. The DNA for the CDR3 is TGTGCCATCAGTACAGGGTCGGGCACTGAAGCTTTCTTT. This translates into CAISTGSGTEAFF.